The 20 T cell receptor beta chains below come from one sample, sequenced in a study of T cell responses to AZD1222 COVID-19 vaccine. Data came from immunoSEQ multiplex PCR; TCRdb stores just in-frame clones and leaves some out. The sample contains 90,000 to 150,000 clones, approximately 88% of which appear only once. Here the sequenced sample was peripheral blood, taken on day 0 of AZD1222 vaccination. Receptors were obtained from an adult in good health.

A few counts support this clone. This chain uses TRBV5-1 with TRBJ1-3; TRBD1 might be the D (5 bases). Germline values: CDR1 SGHRS, CDR2 YFSETQ. The CDR3 is made up of 13 amino acids. Trimming left V 8 bases short and J 7 bases short, with 16 bases between. DNA for the CDR3: TGCGCCAGTTCGACACTGAAGGGGAACACCATATATTTT. Its translation is CASSTLKGNTIYF.

CDR3 region: CASSLARILPGTEAFF. The CDR3 nucleotides are TGTGCCAGCAGCTTAGCGCGGATTCTCCCGGGAACTGAAGCTTTCTTT. V gene TRBV7-8 combines with J gene TRBJ1-1; D uncertain. Germline V gives CDR1 SGHVS, CDR2 FQNEAQ. There are 16 residues in the CDR3. Trimming took off 0 bases at V and 5 bases at J, with 16 bases between the two ends. Looking up the rest from reference TRBV7-8 and TRBJ1-1 gives the full variable domain: GAGVSQSPRYKVAKRGQDVALRCDPISGHVSLFWYQQALGQGPEFLTYFQNEAQLDKSGLPSDRFFAERPEGSVSTLKIQRTQQEDSAVYLCASSLARILPGTEAFFGQGTRLTVV.

Only a few counts were recorded for this clone. The chain employs TRBV7-9 and TRBJ1-6, with D possibly being TRBD1 (6 bases). Between the trimmed V and J ends, which lost 2 bases and 5 bases, there was a span of 10 bases. This CDR3 spans 15 amino acids. Germline loops: CDR1 SEHNR, CDR2 FQNEAQ (reference sequence). CDR3 bases: TGTGCCAGCAGCTTAACAGGGCCAAATAATTCACCCCTCCACTTT. Amino acid sequence: CASSLTGPNNSPLHF. Full variable domain (rest looked up from reference TRBV7-9 and TRBJ1-6): DTGVSQNPRHKITKRGQNVTFRCDPISEHNRLYWYRQTLGQGPEFLTYFQNEAQLEKSRLLSDRFSAERPKGSFSTLEIQRTEQGDSAMYLCASSLTGPNNSPLHFGNGTRLTVT.

This sequence joins TRBV29-1 and TRBJ1-2, with 9 bases fitting TRBD1. Per the germline V gene, CDR1 is SQVTM and CDR2 is ANQGSEA. The CDR3 extends over 12 amino acids. V shed 6 bases, J shed 5 bases, and the junction held 4 bases outside the gene matches. CDR3 sequence reads: CSVTGTGYGYTF. Written as DNA, the CDR3 is TGCAGCGTGACTGGGACAGGGTATGGCTACACCTTC.

The chain is built from TRBV12-3 or TRBV12-4 and TRBJ1-3; D not resolved. Trimming took 6 bases from V and 4 from J, leaving 10 bases between them. The CDR3 length is 13 residues. The CDR3 here is CASSPVGGNTIYF. The CDR3 region has the DNA TGTGCCAGCAGCCCAGTAGGAGGAAACACCATATATTTT.

The rearrangement links TRBV5-6 to TRBJ1-5; maybe TRBD1 (5 bases). With 0 bases removed from V and 3 bases from J, the gap between germline ends came to 16 bases. The germline V gene has CDR1 SGHDT and CDR2 YYEEEE. This CDR3 has 17 residues. CDR3 bases: TGTGCCAGCAGCTTGGGAACGGCTTGGGACGACAATCAGCCCCAGCATTTT. Residues: CASSLGTAWDDNQPQHF.

This chain joins TRBV7-9 and TRBJ1-1, with 10 bases identical to TRBD1. The ends lost 6 bases at V and 4 bases at J; junction bases unmatched: 20. The CDR3 runs 19 residues. Per germline, CDR1 SEHNR and CDR2 FQNEAQ (reference sequence). The CDR3, as DNA: TGTGCCAGCAGATTACGGGCCGTTCGGGACAGGGGTTTCTTCACTGAAGCTTTCTTT. Amino acids: CASRLRAVRDRGFFTEAFF.

The CDR3 DNA reads TGTGCCAGCTCACCTAGACACGGAGGTATGCGTAACACTGAAGCTTTCTTT. Its translation: CASSPRHGGMRNTEAFF. This rearrangement joins TRBV18 to TRBJ1-1; D is undetermined. CDR1 and CDR2 (germline): KGHSH, LQKENI. With 3 bases removed from V and 2 bases from J, the gap between germline ends came to 19 bases. CDR3 length: 17 amino acids.

The chain links TRBV7-3 to TRBJ2-2; 8 bases are a match to TRBD2. Losses at the gene ends were 5 bases for V and 5 bases for J; bases not matched to a gene: 10. The CDR3 totals 16 residues. Germline V gene lookup returns CDR1 SGHTA and CDR2 FQGTGA. The DNA for the CDR3 is TGTGCCAGCAGCCCGCTGGCGGGGGGTTTGACCGGGGAGCTGTTTTTT. Amino acids: CASSPLAGGLTGELFF. Combining the CDR3 with reference TRBV7-3 and TRBJ2-2 gives the whole variable domain GAGVSQTPSNKVTEKGKYVELRCDPISGHTALYWYRQSLGQGPEFLIYFQGTGAADDSGLPNDRFFAVRPEGSVSTLKIQRTERGDSAVYLCASSPLAGGLTGELFFGEGSRLTVL.

The chain has TRBV6-5 and TRBJ2-1; perhaps D is TRBD1 or TRBD2 (5 bases each). Trimming cost V 6 bases and J 7 bases, with 16 bases left between them. Germline CDR1 reads MNHEY; CDR2 reads SVGAGI. This CDR3 is built from 14 residues. This chain's CDR3 is CASSRDRVGNEQFF. DNA for the CDR3: TGTGCCAGCAGCCGGGACCGCGTGGGGAATGAGCAGTTCTTC.

This chain uses TRBV4-1 with TRBJ2-1, with a weak D call TRBD2 (6 bases). CDR3 length: 16 amino acids. The V end lost 0 bases, the J end lost 6 bases, and 15 bases lay between the germline ends. In germline, CDR1 is MGHRA, CDR2 YSYEKL. This CDR3 reads CASSQDRGTTRNEQFF. The DNA for the CDR3 is TGCGCCAGCAGCCAAGATCGGGGGACCACGCGCAATGAGCAGTTCTTC.

This rearrangement joins TRBV14 to TRBJ2-7; D is ambiguous. The CDR3 runs to 15 residues. V lost 3 bases, J lost 3 bases, and 15 bases lay in between. The germline gives CDR1 SGHDN, CDR2 FVKESK. As DNA, the CDR3 is TGTGCCAGCAGCCAGGCGCAAACACTCTACTACGAGCAGTACTTC. Protein: CASSQAQTLYYEQYF.

The chain combines TRBV5-1 with TRBJ2-3; 8 bases are a match to TRBD1. The ends lost 7 bases at V and 9 bases at J; junction bases unmatched: 13. The CDR3 sequence is 14 residues long. Germline V lookup: CDR1 SGHRS, CDR2 YFSETQ. DNA for the CDR3: TGCGCCAGCTCGGGACAGGCGGCCCCCCAAACGCAGTATTTT. Amino acids: CASSGQAAPQTQYF.

V and J are TRBV3-1 (or the pseudogene TRBV3-2) and TRBJ1-6, with 9 bases lining up with TRBD1. This CDR3 has 19 amino acids. The V segment lost 1 base and the J segment 4 bases; nucleotides outside the gene matches: 11. Germline-derived CDR1 and CDR2 are LGHDT and YNNKEL (reference sequence). The CDR3 loop is CASSQAKGDREGYNSPLHF. The CDR3 nucleotides read TGTGCCAGCAGCCAAGCCAAGGGGGACAGGGAGGGTTATAATTCACCCCTCCACTTT.

This clone was seen only once. The rearrangement uses TRBV27 and TRBJ1-2; D might be TRBD1 (5 bases). CDR3 length equals 13 residues. The germline V gene has CDR1 MNHEY and CDR2 SMNVEV (reference sequence). Trimming left V 3 bases short and J 4 bases short, with 9 bases between. The CDR3 region is CASSFHGTYGYTF. CDR3 in DNA: TGTGCCAGCAGTTTTCATGGGACCTATGGCTACACCTTC.

V and J are TRBV27 and TRBJ1-5; D remains ambiguous. Trimming left V 10 bases short and J 0 bases short, with 13 bases between. The CDR3 totals 14 residues. Per the germline V gene, CDR1 is MNHEY and CDR2 is SMNVEV (reference sequence). CDR3 nucleotide sequence: TGTGCCACCTCCGCCATAAATAGCAATCAGCCCCAGCATTTT. Residues: CATSAINSNQPQHF.

The J gene is TRBJ1-2, the V gene TRBV4-3; no firm D call. Germline values: CDR1 LGHNA, CDR2 YSLEER. This CDR3 is 14 amino acids long. V was cut by 1 base and J by 0 bases, with 6 bases left in between. The CDR3 coding sequence is TGCGCCAGCAGCCAAGGTGGAGCTAACTATGGCTACACCTTC. It specifies CASSQGGANYGYTF.

The chain uses TRBV2 and TRBJ1-2, with D perhaps TRBD1 (6 bases). Germline CDR1 is SNHLY and CDR2 is FYNNEI. V was shortened by 7 bases and J by 6 bases, with 24 bases between the two germline ends. CDR3 length equals 16 residues. The CDR3: CASIREEGGAEDGYTF. CDR3 DNA: TGTGCCAGCATCCGAGAAGAGGGGGGCGCGGAGGATGGCTACACCTTC.

The rearrangement uses TRBV9 and TRBJ1-2, with D possibly matching TRBD1 (6 bases). CDR3 length: 15 amino acids. V dropped 3 bases and J dropped 4 bases, with 16 bases sitting between them. Germline loops: CDR1 SGDLS, CDR2 YYNGEE. The CDR3 DNA reads TGTGCCAGCAGCGAAGCACCACAGGGAGTCTATGGCTACACCTTC. The encoded protein is CASSEAPQGVYGYTF.

The chain recombines TRBV9 with TRBJ2-3; D is perhaps TRBD1 (5 bases). This CDR3 spans 15 amino acids. CDR1 and CDR2 from the germline V gene are SGDLS and YYNGEE. The V and J ends lost 1 base and 4 bases respectively, with 13 bases between them. The CDR3, as DNA: TGTGCCAGCAGCGTAACCCCTCAGGGCGCAGATACGCAGTATTTT. This codes for CASSVTPQGADTQYF.